This is a list of T cell receptor beta chains from one sample in a study of cytomegalovirus exposure and HLA in healthy donors. Measured with immunoSEQ multiplex PCR; TCRdb has only the in-frame clones, and not every one. The sample carries more than 110,000 clones, roughly 70% recorded once. Source material: PBMCs. These TCRs come from a woman in her sixties in good health and CMV-seropositive. CDR3s include the opening cysteine and the closing phenylalanine or tryptophan. D genes are given only for firm matches. The size entry is marked missing in some rows and otherwise reads once, few, many or a size class.

d_call	v_call	clone_size	j_call	cdr3_aa	cdr3_nt
TRBD1	TRBV19	NA	TRBJ1-1	CASIGTGEIGQAFF	TGTGCCAGTATCGGGACAGGGGAAATAGGACAAGCTTTCTTT
TRBD2	TRBV2	once	TRBJ2-3	CASSGLAGATDTQYF	TGTGCCAGCAGTGGACTAGCGGGAGCAACAGATACGCAGTATTTT
NA	TRBV2	NA	TRBJ2-7	CASSETGRDEQYF	TGTGCCAGCAGTGAAACAGGGAGGGACGAGCAGTACTTC
NA	TRBV18	once	TRBJ2-6	CASSPPRAGTGANVLTF	TGTGCCAGCTCACCACCAAGGGCGGGGACTGGGGCCAACGTCCTGACTTTC
TRBD1	TRBV9	once	TRBJ1-1	CASSPQGERTEAFF	TGTGCCAGCAGCCCCCAGGGGGAGAGAACTGAAGCTTTCTTT
NA	TRBV12-2	few	TRBJ1-3	CASLRGGSSGNTIYF	TGTGCAAGTCTCCGCGGGGGGAGCTCTGGAAACACCATATATTTT
NA	TRBV7-9	NA	TRBJ1-2	CASSPTEGSYGYTF	TGTGCCAGCAGCCCAACGGAAGGGAGCTATGGCTACACCTTC
NA	TRBV13	NA	TRBJ1-1	CASSANFGGEAFF	TGTGCCAGCAGCGCTAACTTCGGGGGTGAAGCTTTCTTT
NA	TRBV2	NA	TRBJ2-3	CASLEGRTDTQYF	TGTGCCAGCTTGGAGGGCCGGACAGATACGCAGTATTTT
NA	TRBV6-5	NA	TRBJ1-2	CASRGGLGQNYGYTF	TGTGCCAGCAGGGGGGGACTAGGACAAAACTATGGCTACACCTTC
NA	TRBV9	NA	TRBJ2-5	CASSSRTGQETQYF	TGTGCCAGCAGCTCCCGGACTGGCCAAGAGACCCAGTACTTC
TRBD1	TRBV28	NA	TRBJ1-1	CASSWTGNTEAFF	TGTGCCAGCAGTTGGACAGGAAACACTGAAGCTTTCTTT
NA	TRBV18	few	TRBJ1-1	CASSPAQILRNTEAFF	TGTGCCAGCTCACCTGCGCAGATACTAAGGAACACTGAAGCTTTCTTT
TRBD1	TRBV5-1	few	TRBJ1-2	CASKLGQGKHDGYTF	TGCGCCAGCAAGCTGGGACAGGGAAAGCACGATGGCTACACCTTC
NA	TRBV5-6	NA	TRBJ2-5	CASSFDQETQYF	TGTGCCAGCAGCTTCGACCAAGAGACCCAGTACTTC
NA	TRBV7-8	NA	TRBJ2-7	CASSWAEGSYEQYF	TGTGCCAGCAGCTGGGCGGAGGGCTCCTACGAGCAGTACTTC
TRBD1	TRBV6-1	NA	TRBJ1-5	CASSDWDRATNQPQHF	TGTGCCAGCAGTGATTGGGACAGGGCAACGAATCAGCCCCAGCATTTT
TRBD2	TRBV5-6	NA	TRBJ2-7	CASGRTRGGEQYF	TGTGCCAGCGGTCGGACACGGGGGGGAGAGCAGTACTTC
NA	TRBV5-4	few	TRBJ2-1	CASSRESTEQFF	TGTGCCAGCAGTCGGGAAAGCACTGAGCAGTTCTTC
NA	TRBV27	few	TRBJ1-2	CASSVRGSLEYGYTF	TGTGCCAGCAGTGTAAGGGGTAGTCTAGAATATGGCTACACCTTC
NA	TRBV2	few	TRBJ1-2	CASLQQGLYGYTF	TGTGCCAGCCTGCAACAGGGTTTATATGGCTACACCTTC
NA	TRBV18	NA	TRBJ2-3	CASSPFAGSTDTQYF	TGTGCCAGCTCACCATTCGCGGGTAGCACAGATACGCAGTATTTT
NA	TRBV7-2	once	TRBJ2-2	CAARRGSGSTGELFF	TGTGCCGCTAGAAGGGGGAGTGGGAGCACCGGGGAGCTGTTTTTT
TRBD1	TRBV5-4	NA	TRBJ1-2	CASSLADATGGRSNYGYTF	TGTGCCAGCAGCTTGGCGGACGCGACAGGGGGTAGGAGCAACTATGGCTACACCTTC
NA	TRBV27	NA	TRBJ1-4	CASRPGVTNEKLFF	TGTGCCAGCCGCCCCGGGGTTACTAATGAAAAACTGTTTTTT
NA	TRBV30	NA	TRBJ1-1	CAWSVPWNTEAFF	TGTGCCTGGAGTGTCCCGTGGAACACTGAAGCTTTCTTT
TRBD1	TRBV9	few	TRBJ1-2	CASSVATSTGGGYGYTF	TGTGCCAGCAGCGTAGCAACCTCAACAGGGGGCGGCTATGGCTACACCTTC
TRBD1	TRBV28	NA	TRBJ1-4	CASRPHRGGKVDKLFF	TGTGCCAGCAGACCCCACAGGGGGGGTAAGGTGGACAAACTGTTTTTT
NA	TRBV7-9	NA	TRBJ1-1	CASSLGAHGSMNTEAFF	TGTGCCAGCAGCTTAGGGGCGCACGGATCTATGAACACTGAAGCTTTCTTT
TRBD2	TRBV28	NA	TRBJ2-1	CASSLGLAGVVVNEQFF	TGTGCCAGCAGTTTGGGACTAGCGGGAGTTGTTGTGAATGAGCAGTTCTTC
NA	TRBV18	NA	TRBJ1-4	CASSPGRDEKLFF	TGTGCCAGCTCACCAGGTCGCGATGAAAAACTGTTTTTT
NA	TRBV6-5	few	TRBJ1-1	CASSYSTIGEAFF	TGTGCCAGCAGTTACTCGACGATCGGGGAAGCTTTCTTT
NA	TRBV19	NA	TRBJ1-2	CASSAAGSYGYTF	TGTGCCAGTAGTGCCGCGGGAAGCTATGGCTACACCTTC
NA	TRBV5-1	few	TRBJ1-3	CASSLQGSGNTIYF	TGCGCCAGCAGCTTACAGGGATCTGGAAACACCATATATTTT
NA	TRBV28	once	TRBJ1-1	CASMGLPNTEAFF	TGTGCCAGTATGGGGCTCCCGAACACTGAAGCTTTCTTT
NA	TRBV7-9	NA	TRBJ1-2	CASSERGYYGYTF	TGTGCCAGCAGCGAGAGAGGGTACTATGGCTACACCTTC
NA	TRBV4-1	NA	TRBJ2-6	CASSLDTGANVLTF	TGCGCCAGCAGCCTAGATACTGGGGCCAACGTCCTGACTTTC
TRBD1	TRBV11-3	NA	TRBJ2-7	CASSPTGGSGEQYF	TGTGCCAGCAGCCCGACAGGGGGATCGGGGGAGCAGTACTTC
TRBD1	TRBV6-6	NA	TRBJ2-7	CASSYPTGADEQYF	TGTGCCAGCAGTTATCCGACAGGGGCGGACGAGCAGTACTTC
NA	TRBV19	NA	TRBJ2-4	CASSLRTAENIQYF	TGTGCCAGTAGTCTCCGGACAGCAGAAAACATTCAGTACTTC
TRBD2	TRBV5-6	NA	TRBJ2-1	CASSLEWTSGYNEQFF	TGTGCCAGCAGCTTGGAATGGACTAGCGGTTACAATGAGCAGTTCTTC
NA	TRBV27	few	TRBJ2-1	CASKGGGSYNEQFF	TGTGCCAGCAAGGGAGGAGGATCCTACAATGAGCAGTTCTTC
NA	TRBV5-4	once	TRBJ1-4	CASSSSTDTNEKLFF	TGTGCCAGCAGCTCCTCGACTGATACTAATGAAAAACTGTTTTTT
NA	TRBV7-9	NA	TRBJ2-1	CASSLGAGSYNEQFF	TGTGCCAGCAGCTTAGGTGCGGGATCCTACAATGAGCAGTTCTTC
NA	TRBV28	NA	TRBJ1-4	CASSDPRGLWNEKLFF	TGTGCCAGCAGCGATCCCAGGGGCCTATGGAATGAAAAACTGTTTTTT
NA	TRBV5-1	once	TRBJ1-2	CASSLEGLRGHGYTF	TGCGCCAGCAGCTTGGAGGGACTTCGTGGTCATGGCTACACCTTC
NA	TRBV2	NA	TRBJ2-6	CASNPDRAFISGANVLTF	TGTGCCAGCAACCCGGACAGAGCTTTTATCTCTGGGGCCAACGTCCTGACTTTC
NA	TRBV6-1	few	TRBJ1-1	CASSEAGAYTEAFF	TGTGCCAGCAGTGAAGCAGGGGCTTACACTGAAGCTTTCTTT
TRBD1	TRBV6-5	NA	TRBJ1-2	CASTPGQVGGYTF	TGTGCCAGCACCCCCGGACAGGTGGGGGGCTACACCTTC
TRBD1	TRBV18	NA	TRBJ1-1	CASSPGTGSLNTEAFF	TGTGCCAGCTCACCCGGGACAGGGTCGCTTAACACTGAAGCTTTCTTT